The 23 T cell receptor beta chains presented below share a single source sample, sequenced in a study of OX40 agonist ivuxolimab in advanced cancers. The library was built by means of the immunoSEQ multiplex PCR assay. Held by TCRdb, this immuneACCESS table contains in-frame sequences only and omits some clones. Under half of the omission traces to an unresolved V gene where checked; the cause of the rest is unknown. Within this sample are around 46,000 clones, with 89% of them counted one time only. The top ten clones comprise over 9.5% of the sample. The material sequenced was CD4+ or CD8+ T cells sorted from blood, taken in a trial of the OX40 agonist ivuxolimab. These receptors originate from an adult with an advanced solid tumor such as melanoma, head and neck, liver or kidney cancer.

The chain joins TRBV6-5 to TRBJ2-7; a weak D match, TRBD2 (5 bases). This CDR3 is built from 14 residues. Trimming cost V 6 bases and J 2 bases, with 14 bases left between them. The germline V gene encodes CDR1 MNHEY and CDR2 SVGAGI. CDR3 nucleotide sequence: TGTGCCAGCAGCAAGGACTGGGAAACCTACGAGCAGTACTTC. It specifies CASSKDWETYEQYF.

CDR3 residues: CASSFLSVNTEAFF. Here the CDR3 DNA reads TGTGCCAGCAGCTTTTTATCCGTGAACACTGAAGCTTTCTTT. This rearrangement joins TRBV5-5 to TRBJ1-1; no definite D call. CDR1 is SGHKS and CDR2 is YYEKEE in the germline V gene (reference sequence). This CDR3 region has 14 residues. The V end lost 2 bases, the J end lost 0 bases, and 8 bases lay between the germline ends.

The chain carries TRBV21-1 and TRBJ2-7; TRBD1 is the table's D call and was not checked against the DNA. TRBV21-1 corresponds to a pseudogene. The CDR3 spans 17 residues. Here the CDR3 DNA reads TGTGCCAGCAGCAAATTTTCGTTAGGGGGCCCGAATGGCGAGCAGTACTTC. It encodes CASSKFSLGGPNGEQYF.

V usage is TRBV4-3 and J usage is TRBJ2-1; no clear D gene. Germline CDR1 reads LGHNA; CDR2 reads YSLEER. V was trimmed by 0 bases and J by 12 bases, leaving 9 bases between them. The CDR3 totals 12 residues. This chain's CDR3 is CASSQDSQMQFF. The CDR3 nucleotides are TGCGCCAGCAGCCAAGATAGCCAGATGCAGTTCTTC.

The chain recombines TRBV2 with TRBJ1-3; 9 bases line up with TRBD1. The trim removed 6 bases at V and 4 bases at J, leaving 16 bases unmatched. The CDR3 spans 18 residues. The germline gives CDR1 SNHLY, CDR2 FYNNEI. CDR3 loop: CASSAGTGNYRRGNTIYF. The CDR3 DNA sequence: TGTGCCAGCAGCGCCGGGACAGGGAATTATAGAAGGGGAAACACCATATATTTT.

The chain couples TRBV21-1 to TRBJ2-1. TRBV21-1 is recorded as a pseudogene. This CDR3 is built from 15 residues. The CDR3 protein is CASSKRVPGSREQFF. The CDR3 nucleotides read TGTGCCAGCAGCAAAAGGGTCCCGGGTAGTCGTGAGCAGTTCTTC.

The rearrangement uses TRBV25-1 and TRBJ2-5, with 9 bases aligning to TRBD2. The CDR3 length is 17 residues. V lost 1 base to trimming and J lost 5 bases; unmatched junction nucleotides: 11. Germline CDR1 MGHDK, CDR2 SYGVNS. The CDR3 sequence: CASSESGTSRFGETQYF. CDR3 nucleotide sequence: TGTGCCAGCAGTGAATCCGGGACTAGCAGATTTGGGGAGACCCAGTACTTC.

This clone was seen just once. V usage is TRBV5-1 and J usage is TRBJ1-2; D may be TRBD1 (5 bases). The CDR3 length is 15 residues. Trimming shortened V by 0 bases and J by 3 bases, and 12 bases separated the two germline ends. Per germline, CDR1 SGHRS and CDR2 YFSETQ. CDR3 loop: CASSLGAEGYYGYTF. CDR3 DNA: TGCGCCAGCAGCTTGGGCGCCGAGGGGTACTATGGCTACACCTTC.

This clone was observed a handful of times. This chain joins TRBV11-2 and TRBJ2-5, with D possibly TRBD2 on 5 matching bases. This CDR3 is 16 amino acids long. Trimming took off 5 bases at V and 5 bases at J, with 21 bases between the two ends. CDR1 and CDR2 from the germline V gene are SGHAT and FQNNGV. The DNA of the CDR3 is TGTGCCAGCAGCCCAGAGGGCACGAGATCAAGGGAGACCCAGTACTTC. Translating gives CASSPEGTRSRETQYF.

DNA of the CDR3: TGCAGCGTTGAAGGTTTGGGACTAGCGGGAGGATCGAGGGAGCAGTACTTC. This codes for CSVEGLGLAGGSREQYF. This sequence joins TRBV29-1 and TRBJ2-7, with 15 positions matching TRBD2. After removal of 1 base from V and 7 bases from J, the junction contained 11 bases not matched to a gene. Germline V gene lookup returns CDR1 SQVTM and CDR2 ANQGSEA. The CDR3 covers 17 residues.

This chain uses TRBV7-9 with TRBJ1-1, with D tentatively TRBD1 (6 bases). There are 14 residues in the CDR3. V shed 4 bases and J shed 11 bases, with 20 bases lying between them. Germline V gives CDR1 SEHNR, CDR2 FQNEAQ (reference sequence). The CDR3 reads CASSSSGDVLRAFF. CDR3 in DNA: TGTGCCAGCAGCTCATCAGGGGATGTCCTAAGGGCTTTCTTT.

CDR3 nucleotide sequence: TGTGCCTGGAGTGTAATTCCATACGAGCAGTACTTC. It is translated as CAWSVIPYEQYF. J is TRBJ2-7 and V is TRBV30, with unresolved D. Germline CDR1 GTSNPN, CDR2 SVGIG (reference sequence). This CDR3 region has 12 residues. Trimming left V 0 bases short and J 4 bases short, with 7 bases between.

CDR3 nucleotides: TGTGCCAGCAGCTTTGGGGGCGTTGGGGAAAAACTGTTTTTT. Encoded protein: CASSFGGVGEKLFF. This chain joins TRBV11-3 and TRBJ1-4; D might be TRBD1 (6 bases). CDR1 SGHNT and CDR2 YENEEA come from the germline V gene. Trimming pared 3 bases from V and 8 bases from J, leaving 13 bases between. This CDR3 contains 14 residues.

The V gene is TRBV27, the J gene TRBJ1-6; D ambiguous. This CDR3 comprises 15 residues. Germline V lookup: CDR1 MNHEY, CDR2 SMNVEV (reference sequence). Trimming stripped 6 bases from V and 1 base from J, with 10 bases between. The DNA of the CDR3 is TGTGCCAGCAGGGGCATAAGTTCCTATAATTCACCCCTCCACTTT. This sequence encodes CASRGISSYNSPLHF.

V gene TRBV19 combines with J gene TRBJ1-1, with 7 bases that match TRBD1. V dropped 7 bases and J dropped 8; count of bases not matched to a gene: 4. Germline values: CDR1 LNHDA, CDR2 SQIVND (reference sequence). This CDR3 has 11 amino acids. The CDR3 DNA follows: TGTGCCAGTACCCCGGGACAGGAAGCTTTCTTT. Protein sequence: CASTPGQEAFF.

This clone was recorded once. This chain uses TRBV10-3 with TRBJ2-7, with 11 bases matching TRBD2. The CDR3 loop spans 15 amino acids. The junction had 5 bases not matched to a gene; V was cut back by 3 bases and J by 4 bases. Per germline, CDR1 ENHRY and CDR2 SYGVKD. CDR3 in DNA: TGTGCCATCAGTGAAGGGGGACTAGCGGCTTACGAGCAGTACTTC. Translation gives CAISEGGLAAYEQYF.

The rearrangement links TRBV5-8 to TRBJ2-7; D gene uncertain. This CDR3 contains 13 residues. The V gene's germline CDR1 is SGHTS and CDR2 YDEGEE. Trimming removed 2 bases at V and 7 bases at J, with 13 bases between. CDR3 protein: CASSFSLNGEQYF. As DNA, the CDR3 is TGTGCCAGCAGCTTTTCCCTGAACGGGGAGCAGTACTTC.

The chain has TRBV29-1 and TRBJ1-2; D remains ambiguous. Germline loops: CDR1 SQVTM, CDR2 ANQGSEA. The CDR3 is made up of 12 amino acids. V gave up 8 bases and J gave up 4 bases, with 14 bases separating them. CDR3 protein: CSSAGFSYGYTF. Here the CDR3 DNA reads TGCAGCTCTGCCGGCTTTTCCTATGGCTACACCTTC. The full variable domain, with the rest looked up from reference TRBV29-1 and TRBJ1-2, is SAVISQKPSRDICQRGTSLTIQCQVDSQVTMMFWYRQQPGQSLTLIATANQGSEATYESGFVIDKFPISRPNLTFSTLTVSNMSPEDSSIYLCSSAGFSYGYTFGSGTRLTVV.

The rearrangement joins TRBV29-1 to TRBJ2-7; 7 bases line up with TRBD2. CDR3 size: 14 residues. Germline V lookup: CDR1 SQVTM, CDR2 ANQGSEA. Trimming removed 5 bases from V and 2 bases from J; junction bases left unmatched: 9. The CDR3 bases are TGCAGCGTTCACCGTCGGGACTACCCCTACGAGCAGTACTTC. Amino acids: CSVHRRDYPYEQYF.

This chain joins TRBV9 and TRBJ2-7; 9 positions agree with TRBD1. Losses at the gene ends were 4 bases for V and 1 base for J; bases not matched to a gene: 3. Germline values: CDR1 SGDLS, CDR2 YYNGEE. CDR3 length: 14 amino acids. CDR3 nucleotide sequence: TGTGCCAGCAGCATGGGACAGGGTTCCTACGAGCAGTACTTC. Protein: CASSMGQGSYEQYF.

A word on this clone: At one end the junction does not follow the germline gene, possibly because of a read error. The J gene is TRBJ2-7, the V gene TRBV5-3; 7 bases line up with TRBD2. TRBV5-3 is marked as an open reading frame, function uncertain. This CDR3 has 15 amino acids. Written as DNA, the CDR3 is TGTGCCAGCAGCTCGCCCAGGGAGGGCACCTACGAGCAGTACTTC. Translated: CASSSPREGTYEQYF.

CDR3 sequence (DNA): TGTGCCAGCAGCCCAATACACGGGAACCTCTACGAGCAGTACTTC. Translated: CASSPIHGNLYEQYF. The chain carries TRBV11-3 and TRBJ2-7; perhaps TRBD2 as D (5 bases). The CDR3 extends over 15 amino acids. Germline loops: CDR1 SGHNT, CDR2 YENEEA. The V and J ends lost 5 bases and 3 bases respectively, with 17 bases between them.

V is TRBV19 and J is TRBJ1-1; D not resolved. Trimming left V 0 bases short and J 0 bases short, with 8 bases between. Germline-derived CDR1 and CDR2 are LNHDA and SQIVND (reference sequence). CDR3 length equals 15 residues. The CDR3 here is CASSIDHGLNTEAFF. CDR3 nucleotide sequence: TGTGCCAGTAGTATAGATCACGGGCTGAACACTGAAGCTTTCTTT.